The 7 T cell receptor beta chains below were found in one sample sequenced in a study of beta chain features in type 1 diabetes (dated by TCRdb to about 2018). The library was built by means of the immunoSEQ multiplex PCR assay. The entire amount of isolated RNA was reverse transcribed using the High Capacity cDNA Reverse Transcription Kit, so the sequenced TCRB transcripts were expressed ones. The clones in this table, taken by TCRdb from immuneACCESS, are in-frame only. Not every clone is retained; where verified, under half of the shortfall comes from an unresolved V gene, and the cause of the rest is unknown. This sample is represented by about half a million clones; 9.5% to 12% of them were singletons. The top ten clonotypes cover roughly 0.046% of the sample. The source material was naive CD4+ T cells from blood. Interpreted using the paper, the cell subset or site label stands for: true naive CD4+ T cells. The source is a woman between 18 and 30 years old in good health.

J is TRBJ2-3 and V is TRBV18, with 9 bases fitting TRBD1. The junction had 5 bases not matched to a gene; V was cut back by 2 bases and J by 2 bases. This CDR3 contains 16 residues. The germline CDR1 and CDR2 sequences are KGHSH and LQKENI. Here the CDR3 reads CASSPFGQGITDTQYF. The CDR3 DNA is TGTGCCAGCTCACCATTCGGACAGGGGATCACAGATACGCAGTATTTT.

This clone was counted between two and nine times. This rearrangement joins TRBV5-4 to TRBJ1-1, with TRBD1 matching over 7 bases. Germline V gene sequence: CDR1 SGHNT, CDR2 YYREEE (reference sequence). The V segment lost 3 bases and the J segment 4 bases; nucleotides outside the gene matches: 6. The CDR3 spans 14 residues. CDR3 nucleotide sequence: TGTGCCAGCAGCTCAAAGACAGGGTTCACTGAAGCTTTCTTT. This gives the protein CASSSKTGFTEAFF.

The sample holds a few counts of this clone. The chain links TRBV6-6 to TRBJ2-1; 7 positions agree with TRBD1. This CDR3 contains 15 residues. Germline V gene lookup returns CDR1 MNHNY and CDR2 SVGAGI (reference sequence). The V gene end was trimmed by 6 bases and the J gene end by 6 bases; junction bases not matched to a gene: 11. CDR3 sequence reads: CASRPTGMSVNEQFF. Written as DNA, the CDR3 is TGTGCCAGCAGACCGACAGGGATGTCCGTCAATGAGCAGTTCTTC.

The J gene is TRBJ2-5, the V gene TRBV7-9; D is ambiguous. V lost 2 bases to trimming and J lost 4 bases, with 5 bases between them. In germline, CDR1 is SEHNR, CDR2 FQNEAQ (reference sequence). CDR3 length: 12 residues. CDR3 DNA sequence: TGTGCCAGCAGCTTAAGCCCAGAGACCCAGTACTTC. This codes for CASSLSPETQYF.

The CDR3 region is CASSLAANSGELFF. The CDR3, as DNA: TGTGCCAGCAGCTTAGCGGCTAATAGCGGGGAGCTGTTTTTT. J is TRBJ2-2 and V is TRBV7-2; D remains unclear. CDR3 length: 14 residues. V was pared by 0 bases and J by 7 bases, with 9 bases between. The germline CDR1 and CDR2 sequences are SGHTA and FQGNSA.

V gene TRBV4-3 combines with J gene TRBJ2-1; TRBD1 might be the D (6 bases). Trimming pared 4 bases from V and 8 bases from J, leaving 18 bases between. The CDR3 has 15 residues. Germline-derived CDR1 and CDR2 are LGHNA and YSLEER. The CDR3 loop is CASSLGPLGGDEQFF. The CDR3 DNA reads TGCGCCAGCAGCCTTGGGCCCCTTGGGGGCGATGAGCAGTTCTTC.

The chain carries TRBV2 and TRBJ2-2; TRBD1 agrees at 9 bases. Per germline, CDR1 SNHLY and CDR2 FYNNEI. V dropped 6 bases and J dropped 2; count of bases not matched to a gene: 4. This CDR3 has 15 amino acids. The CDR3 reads CASRVQGANTGELFF. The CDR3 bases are TGTGCCAGCAGGGTACAGGGGGCTAACACCGGGGAGCTGTTTTTT.